Described below is a single TCR beta chain sequence and its context. Losses at the gene ends were 5 bases for V and 0 bases for J; bases not matched to a gene: 4. This CDR3 is 14 amino acids long. Germline V gene sequence: CDR1 DFQATT, CDR2 SNEGSKA (reference sequence). RNA transcripts yielded amplified TCR beta CDR3 regions. HTBI primers drove first-round RT-PCR of the TCR CDR3. TCRdb reprocessed the multiplex PCR reads with MiXCR, giving one entry per CDR3 protein. The sample shows roughly 660,000 distinct CDR3 sequences, roughly 17% of them seen only once. This entry comes from a study of T cells in Graves' hyperthyroidism and ophthalmopathy.

The TCR originated in a man aged 45-65 years with Graves' hyperthyroidism. The chain carries TRBV20-1 and TRBJ1-1; 9 bases line up with TRBD1. The sequencing sample was made of blood. The CDR3 bases are TGCAGTGCTCTACAGGGGGCTGTGAACACTGAAGCTTTCTTT. Amino acids: CSALQGAVNTEAFF.